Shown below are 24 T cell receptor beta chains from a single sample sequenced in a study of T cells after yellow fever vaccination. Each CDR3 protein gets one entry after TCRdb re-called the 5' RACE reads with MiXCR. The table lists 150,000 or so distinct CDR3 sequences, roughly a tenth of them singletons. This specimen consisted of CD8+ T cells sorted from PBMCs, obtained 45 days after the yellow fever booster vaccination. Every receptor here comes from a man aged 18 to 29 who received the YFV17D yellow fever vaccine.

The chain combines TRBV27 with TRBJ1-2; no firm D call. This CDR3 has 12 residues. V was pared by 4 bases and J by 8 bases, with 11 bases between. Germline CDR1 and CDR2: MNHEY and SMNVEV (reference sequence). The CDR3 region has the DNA TGTGCCAGCAGTTCGGCGCGAGGGGGCTACACCTTC. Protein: CASSSARGGYTF.

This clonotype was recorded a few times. The DNA of the CDR3 is TGCAGCGTTGTTAGCAGCACTGAAGCTTTCTTT. Protein sequence: CSVVSSTEAFF. The V and J genes are TRBV29-1 and TRBJ1-1; D unresolved. Germline V lookup: CDR1 SQVTM, CDR2 ANQGSEA. CDR3 length: 11 amino acids. V lost 4 bases and J 4 bases, leaving 7 bases between the germline ends. Full variable domain (outside the CDR3, taken from reference TRBV29-1 and TRBJ1-1): SAVISQKPSRDICQRGTSLTIQCQVDSQVTMMFWYRQQPGQSLTLIATANQGSEATYESGFVIDKFPISRPNLTFSTLTVSNMSPEDSSIYLCSVVSSTEAFFGQGTRLTVV.

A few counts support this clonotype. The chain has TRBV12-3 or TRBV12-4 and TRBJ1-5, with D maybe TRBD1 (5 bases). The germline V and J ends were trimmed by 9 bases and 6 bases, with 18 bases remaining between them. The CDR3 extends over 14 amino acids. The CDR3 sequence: CASTGRPGTQPQHF. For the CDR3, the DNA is TGTGCCAGTACAGGACGGCCAGGGACTCAGCCCCAGCATTTT.

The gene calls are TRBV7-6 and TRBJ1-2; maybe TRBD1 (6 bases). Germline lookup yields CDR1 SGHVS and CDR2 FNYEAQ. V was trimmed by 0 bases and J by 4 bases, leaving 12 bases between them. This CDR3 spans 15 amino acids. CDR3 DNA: TGTGCCAGCAGCTTAGCAGGGCAGGGGCTCTATGGCTACACCTTC. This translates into CASSLAGQGLYGYTF.

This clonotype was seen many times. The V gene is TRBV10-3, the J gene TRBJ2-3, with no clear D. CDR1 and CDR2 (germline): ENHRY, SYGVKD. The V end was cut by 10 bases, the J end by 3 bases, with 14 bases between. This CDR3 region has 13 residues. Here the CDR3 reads CATLGKPTDTQYF. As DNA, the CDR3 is TGTGCCACCCTGGGCAAGCCTACAGATACGCAGTATTTT.

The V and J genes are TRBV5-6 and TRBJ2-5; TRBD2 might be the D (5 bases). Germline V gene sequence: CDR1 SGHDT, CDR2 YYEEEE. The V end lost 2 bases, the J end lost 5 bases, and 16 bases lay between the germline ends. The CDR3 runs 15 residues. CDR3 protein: CASSLGPGIGETQYF. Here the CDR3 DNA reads TGTGCCAGCAGCTTAGGCCCGGGGATCGGCGAGACCCAGTACTTC.

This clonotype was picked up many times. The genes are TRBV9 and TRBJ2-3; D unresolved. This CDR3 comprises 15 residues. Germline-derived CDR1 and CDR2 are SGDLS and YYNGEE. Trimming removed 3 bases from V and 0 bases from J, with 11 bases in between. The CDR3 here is CASSADWSSTDTQYF. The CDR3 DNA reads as TGTGCCAGCAGCGCAGACTGGTCTAGCACAGATACGCAGTATTTT.

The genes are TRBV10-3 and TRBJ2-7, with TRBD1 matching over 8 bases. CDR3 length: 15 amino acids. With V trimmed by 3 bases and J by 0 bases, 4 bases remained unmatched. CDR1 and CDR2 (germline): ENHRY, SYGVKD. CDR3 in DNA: TGTGCCATCAGTGACACAGGGGGGAGCTCCTACGAGCAGTACGTC. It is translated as CAISDTGGSSYEQYV.

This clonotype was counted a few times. CDR3 nucleotide sequence: TGCCTTACCGGGGGGTTATACGAGCAGTACTTC. Its protein product is CLTGGLYEQYF. The chain has TRBV20-1 and TRBJ2-7, with 7 bases aligning to TRBD2. This CDR3 spans 11 amino acids. Germline V CDR1 and CDR2: DFQATT, SNEGSKA (reference sequence).

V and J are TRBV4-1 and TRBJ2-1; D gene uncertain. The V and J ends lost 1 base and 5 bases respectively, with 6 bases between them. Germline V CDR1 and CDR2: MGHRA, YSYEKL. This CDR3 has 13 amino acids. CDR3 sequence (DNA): TGCGCCAGCAGCCAAGGGTTGAACAATGAGCAGTTCTTC. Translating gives CASSQGLNNEQFF.

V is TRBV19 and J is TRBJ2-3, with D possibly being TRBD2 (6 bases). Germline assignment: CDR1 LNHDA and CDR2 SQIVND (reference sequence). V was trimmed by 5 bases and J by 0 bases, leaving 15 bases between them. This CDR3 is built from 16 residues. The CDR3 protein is CASSSRLGLSTDTQYF. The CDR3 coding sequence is TGTGCCAGTAGTTCCCGACTGGGACTTAGCACAGATACGCAGTATTTT. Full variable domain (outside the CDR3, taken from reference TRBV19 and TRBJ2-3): DGGITQSPKYLFRKEGQNVTLSCEQNLNHDAMYWYRQDPGQGLRLIYYSQIVNDFQKGDIAEGYSVSREKKESFPLTVTSAQKNPTAFYLCASSSRLGLSTDTQYFGPGTRLTVL.

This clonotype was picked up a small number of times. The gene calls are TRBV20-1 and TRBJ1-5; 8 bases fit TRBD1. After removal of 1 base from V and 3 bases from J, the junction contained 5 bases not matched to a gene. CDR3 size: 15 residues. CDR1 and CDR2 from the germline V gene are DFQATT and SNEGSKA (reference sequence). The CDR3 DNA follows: TGCAGTGCTAGAGGTCTGACAGGGGACAATCAGCCCCAGCATTTT. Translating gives CSARGLTGDNQPQHF.

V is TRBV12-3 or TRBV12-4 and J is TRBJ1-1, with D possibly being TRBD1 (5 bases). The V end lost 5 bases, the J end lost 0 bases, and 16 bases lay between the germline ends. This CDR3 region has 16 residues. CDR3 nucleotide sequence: TGTGCCAGCAGTCCGGGACGGAAATTCATGAACACTGAAGCTTTCTTT. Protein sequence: CASSPGRKFMNTEAFF.

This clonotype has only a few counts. CDR3 sequence: CASSYGGSGGASEQFF. CDR3 coding DNA: TGTGCCAGCAGTTACGGAGGTAGCGGGGGGGCATCCGAGCAGTTCTTC. The rearrangement uses TRBV6-2 or TRBV6-3 and TRBJ2-1, with 11 bases aligning to TRBD2. Trimming at V came to 2 bases and at J to 10 bases, leaving 10 bases not matched to a gene. This CDR3 has 16 amino acids. CDR1 and CDR2 (germline): MNHEY, SVGEGT.

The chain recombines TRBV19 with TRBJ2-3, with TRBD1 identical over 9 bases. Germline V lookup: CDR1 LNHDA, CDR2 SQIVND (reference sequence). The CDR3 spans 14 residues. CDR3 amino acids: CATSWTGVIDTQYF. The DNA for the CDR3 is TGTGCAACTTCGTGGACAGGGGTGATAGATACGCAGTATTTT.

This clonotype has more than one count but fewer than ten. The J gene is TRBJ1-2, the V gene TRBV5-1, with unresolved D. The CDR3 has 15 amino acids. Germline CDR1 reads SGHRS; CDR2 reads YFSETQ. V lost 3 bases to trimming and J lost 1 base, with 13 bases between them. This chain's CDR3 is CASSYDRNSNYGYTF. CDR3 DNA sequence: TGCGCCAGCAGCTATGACCGCAACAGTAACTATGGCTACACCTTC.

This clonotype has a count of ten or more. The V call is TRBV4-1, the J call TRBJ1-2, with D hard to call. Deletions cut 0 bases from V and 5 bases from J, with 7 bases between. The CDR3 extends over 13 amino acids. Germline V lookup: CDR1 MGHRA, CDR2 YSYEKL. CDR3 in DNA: TGCGCCAGCAGCCAAGATCTTGGTTATGGCTACACCTTC. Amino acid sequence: CASSQDLGYGYTF.

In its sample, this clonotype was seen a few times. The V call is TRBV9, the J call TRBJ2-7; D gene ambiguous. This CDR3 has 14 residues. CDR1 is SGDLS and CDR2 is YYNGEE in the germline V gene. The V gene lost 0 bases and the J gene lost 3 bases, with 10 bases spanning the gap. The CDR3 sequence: CASSVEGSDYEQYF. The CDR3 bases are TGTGCCAGCAGCGTAGAGGGATCCGACTACGAGCAGTACTTC.

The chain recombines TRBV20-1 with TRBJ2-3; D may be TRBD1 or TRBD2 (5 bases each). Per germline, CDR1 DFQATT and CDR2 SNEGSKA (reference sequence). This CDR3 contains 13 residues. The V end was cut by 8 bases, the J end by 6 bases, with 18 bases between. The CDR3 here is CSTPGPHRDTQYF. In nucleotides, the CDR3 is TGCAGTACCCCGGGGCCTCACCGGGATACGCAGTATTTT.

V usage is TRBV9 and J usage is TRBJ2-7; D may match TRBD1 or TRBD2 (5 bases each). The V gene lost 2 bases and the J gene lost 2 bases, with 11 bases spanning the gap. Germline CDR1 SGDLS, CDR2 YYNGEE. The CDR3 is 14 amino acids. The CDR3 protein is CASSVGGDAYEQYF. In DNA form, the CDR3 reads TGTGCCAGCAGCGTTGGGGGAGACGCCTACGAGCAGTACTTC.

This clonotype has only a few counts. Written as DNA, the CDR3 is TGTGCCAGCAGCCCTATCACTAAGGCGGGCACTGAAGCTTTCTTT. This encodes CASSPITKAGTEAFF. The chain is built from TRBV7-9 and TRBJ1-1; no firm D call. The CDR3 spans 15 residues. Per the germline V gene, CDR1 is SEHNR and CDR2 is FQNEAQ (reference sequence). V was pared by 5 bases and J by 4 bases, with 17 bases between.

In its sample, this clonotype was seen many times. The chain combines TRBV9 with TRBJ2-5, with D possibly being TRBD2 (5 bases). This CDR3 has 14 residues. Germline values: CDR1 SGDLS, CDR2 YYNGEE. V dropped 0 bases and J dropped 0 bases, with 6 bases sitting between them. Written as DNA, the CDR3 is TGTGCCAGCAGCGTAGGGCGGGACCAAGAGACCCAGTACTTC. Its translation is CASSVGRDQETQYF. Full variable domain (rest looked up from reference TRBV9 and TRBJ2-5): DSGVTQTPKHLITATGQRVTLRCSPRSGDLSVYWYQQSLDQGLQFLIQYYNGEERAKGNILERFSAQQFPDLHSELNLSSLELGDSALYFCASSVGRDQETQYFGPGTRLLVL.

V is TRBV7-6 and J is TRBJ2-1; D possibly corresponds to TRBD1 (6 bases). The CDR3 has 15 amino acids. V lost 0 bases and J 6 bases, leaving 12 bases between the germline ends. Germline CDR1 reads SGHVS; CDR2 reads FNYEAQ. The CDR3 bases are TGTGCCAGCAGCTTAGCACAGGGTGTCCGCAATGAGCAGTTCTTC. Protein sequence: CASSLAQGVRNEQFF. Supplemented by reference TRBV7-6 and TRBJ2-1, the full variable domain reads GAGVSQSPRYKVTKRGQDVALRCDPISGHVSLYWYRQALGQGPEFLTYFNYEAQQDKSGLPNDRFSAERPEGSISTLTIQRTEQRDSAMYRCASSLAQGVRNEQFFGPGTRLTVL.

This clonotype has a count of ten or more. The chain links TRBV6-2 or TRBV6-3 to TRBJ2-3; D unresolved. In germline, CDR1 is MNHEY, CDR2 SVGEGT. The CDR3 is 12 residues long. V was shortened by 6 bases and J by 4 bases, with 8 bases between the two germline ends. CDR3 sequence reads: CASSLLADTQYF. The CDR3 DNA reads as TGTGCCAGCAGCTTATTGGCAGATACGCAGTATTTT.